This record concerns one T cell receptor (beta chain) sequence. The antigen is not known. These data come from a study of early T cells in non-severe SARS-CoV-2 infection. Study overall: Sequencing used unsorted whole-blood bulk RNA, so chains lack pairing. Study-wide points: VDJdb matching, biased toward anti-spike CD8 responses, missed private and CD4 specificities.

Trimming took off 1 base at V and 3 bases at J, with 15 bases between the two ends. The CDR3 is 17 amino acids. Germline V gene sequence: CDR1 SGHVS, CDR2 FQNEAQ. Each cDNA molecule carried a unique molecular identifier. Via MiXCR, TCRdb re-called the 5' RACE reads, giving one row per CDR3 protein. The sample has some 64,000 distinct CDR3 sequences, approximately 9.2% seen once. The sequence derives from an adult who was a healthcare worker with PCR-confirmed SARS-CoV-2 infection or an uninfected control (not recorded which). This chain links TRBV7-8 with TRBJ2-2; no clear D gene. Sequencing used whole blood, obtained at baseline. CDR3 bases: TGTGCCAGCAGCTTAGAACGGGTTCTTTCGTACACCGGGGAGCTGTTTTTT. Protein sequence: CASSLERVLSYTGELFF. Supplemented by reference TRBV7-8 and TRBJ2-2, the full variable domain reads GAGVSQSPRYKVAKRGQDVALRCDPISGHVSLFWYQQALGQGPEFLTYFQNEAQLDKSGLPSDRFFAERPEGSVSTLKIQRTQQEDSAVYLCASSLERVLSYTGELFFGEGSRLTVL.